The sequence of this TCR beta chain was determined in a study of cytomegalovirus exposure and HLA in healthy donors. For this clone: The target antigen is unknown.

PCR amplification relied on 60 Vbeta primers (plus 13 Jbeta primers). Here immunoSEQ multiplex PCR was the method, and the copy in TCRdb shows in-frame clones only, minus some. The sample yields 110,000 to 150,000 clones, about 70% seen once. Study results and limitations: In vitro work confirmed that a few CMV-associated chains recognize CMV antigens.

With 3 bases removed from V and 7 bases from J, the gap between germline ends came to 10 bases. The CDR3 is made up of 13 amino acids. The germline V gene encodes CDR1 SEHNR and CDR2 FQNEAQ (reference sequence). Sequencing was done on a sample of PBMCs. This chain joins TRBV7-9 and TRBJ2-1; a weak D match, TRBD1 (5 bases). This TCR was sampled from a man younger than 30 in good health and CMV-seronegative. Here the CDR3 reads CASSFQGLNEQFF. The CDR3, as DNA: TGTGCCAGCAGCTTTCAGGGCCTTAATGAGCAGTTCTTC.